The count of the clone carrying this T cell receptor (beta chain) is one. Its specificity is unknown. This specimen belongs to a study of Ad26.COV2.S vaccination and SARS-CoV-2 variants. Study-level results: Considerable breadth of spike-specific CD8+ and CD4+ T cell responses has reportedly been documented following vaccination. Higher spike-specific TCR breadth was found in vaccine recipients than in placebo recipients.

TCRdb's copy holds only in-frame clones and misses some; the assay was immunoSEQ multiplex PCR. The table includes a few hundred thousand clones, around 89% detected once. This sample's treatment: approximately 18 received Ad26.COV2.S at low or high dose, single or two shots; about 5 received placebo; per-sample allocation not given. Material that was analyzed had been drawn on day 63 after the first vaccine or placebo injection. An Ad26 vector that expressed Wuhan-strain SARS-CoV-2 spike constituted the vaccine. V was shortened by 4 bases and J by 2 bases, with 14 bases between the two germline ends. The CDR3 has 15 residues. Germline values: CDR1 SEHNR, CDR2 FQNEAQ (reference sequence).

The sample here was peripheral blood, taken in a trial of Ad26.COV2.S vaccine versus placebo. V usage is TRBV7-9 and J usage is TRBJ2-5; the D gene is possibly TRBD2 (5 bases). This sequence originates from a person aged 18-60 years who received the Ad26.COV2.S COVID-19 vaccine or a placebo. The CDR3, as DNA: TGTGCCAGCAGCTCCGTGGGAGACTTTCAAGAGACCCAGTACTTC. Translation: CASSSVGDFQETQYF.